The rows below give T cell receptor beta chains drawn from one sample of a study of vaccination and CD4 T cells after COVID-19. TCRdb re-called the PCR reads with MiXCR, one entry per CDR3 protein. There are 15,000 or so distinct CDR3 sequences in the sample; about 51% occur only once, and 10% to 15% lies in the top ten. Antigens of these TCRs are unknown. The input for sequencing was CD4+ T cells from blood, cultured in vitro, taken about 7 months after SARS-CoV-2 vaccination. The receptors stem from a human donor who had recovered from COVID-19. CDR3s include the opening cysteine and the closing phenylalanine or tryptophan. A D gene is named only where the DNA matches it firmly. Size is omitted from some rows. Given values are once, few, many or a class for expanded clones.

D gene	clone size	V gene	J gene	CDR3 DNA	CDR3 protein
NA	NA	TRBV25-1	TRBJ2-5	TGTGCCAGCAGTGGAACGTACGGGGCAGGACAAGAGACCCAGTACTTC	CASSGTYGAGQETQYF
TRBD1	few	TRBV7-2	TRBJ2-5	TGTGCCAGCAGCTACCAGACAGGGATGTATGAGACTCAGTACTTC	CASSYQTGMYETQYF
NA	NA	TRBV20-1	TRBJ2-7	TGCAGTGCTCCGAACCGGGACTCGCCCTACGAGCAGTACTTC	CSAPNRDSPYEQYF
NA	NA	TRBV7-6	TRBJ2-7	TGTGCCAGCAGTCCAACCGACAGCCACTACGAGCAGTACTTC	CASSPTDSHYEQYF
TRBD2	NA	TRBV7-2	TRBJ2-7	TGTGCCAGCAGCTACCTTAGCGGGGGGGCCTACGAGCAGTACTTC	CASSYLSGGAYEQYF
NA	NA	TRBV2	TRBJ2-5	TGTGCCAGCAGGAAGGGGGGAGGGGGGTCCCAAGAGACCCAGTACTTC	CASRKGGGGSQETQYF
NA	once	TRBV11-3	TRBJ2-7	TGTGCCAGCAGCACGAGCTCCTACGAGCAGTACTTC	CASSTSSYEQYF
TRBD1	NA	TRBV5-1	TRBJ2-7	TGCGCCAGCAGCCTGACAGGGGTCGGTAGAGAGCAGTACTTC	CASSLTGVGREQYF
TRBD2	NA	TRBV20-1	TRBJ2-3	TGCAGTGCTAGAGCGGCTAGCGGGAGTAGCGCAGATACGCAGTATTTT	CSARAASGSSADTQYF
TRBD2	NA	TRBV5-4	TRBJ2-7	TGTGCCAGCAGCTCTGTGAGGGGCGGACTAGGGCCCCTGAACTCCTACGAGCAGTACTTC	CASSSVRGGLGPLNSYEQYF
NA	NA	TRBV27	TRBJ1-6	TGTGCCAGCGGGGCGCCCCTAAGGAATTCACCCCTCCACTTT	CASGAPLRNSPLHF
TRBD2	once	TRBV19	TRBJ2-1	TGTGCCAGTAGTATTACCGGGGGGTCCTACAATGAGCAGTTCTTC	CASSITGGSYNEQFF
TRBD2	NA	TRBV20-1	TRBJ2-1	TGCAGTCCCTCGGGACTAGCGGGGGGGCAAGCTGAGCAGTTCTTC	CSPSGLAGGQAEQFF
TRBD2	few	TRBV5-4	TRBJ2-3	TGTGCCAGCAGCTTTTGGACTAGCGGAACAGATACGCAGTATTTT	CASSFWTSGTDTQYF
NA	NA	TRBV20-1	TRBJ2-3	TGCAGTGCTAGAGGGGGCATAAGTTCGGATACGCAGTATTTT	CSARGGISSDTQYF
TRBD2	NA	TRBV20-1	TRBJ2-7	TGCAGTGCTAGCCGAAGCGGGACTCGCCCCTACGAGCAGTACTTC	CSASRSGTRPYEQYF
TRBD1	large	TRBV20-1	TRBJ2-7	TGCAGTGCTAGTAGGGGACAGGGCTACGAGCAGTACTTC	CSASRGQGYEQYF
NA	few	TRBV20-1	TRBJ1-2	TGCAGTGCTCCTTCGACGCCTTATGGCTACACCTTC	CSAPSTPYGYTF
NA	few	TRBV15	TRBJ1-1	TGTGCCACCAGCAGGAGAGAGGCGGTGATGAACACTGAAGCTTTCTTT	CATSRREAVMNTEAFF
TRBD2	NA	TRBV20-1	TRBJ2-5	TGCAGTGCTTGGGGACTAGATAGGGAGACCCAGTACTTC	CSAWGLDRETQYF
NA	NA	TRBV20-1	TRBJ1-2	TGCAGTGCTAGTCGGGGCAAGCCTAACTATGGCTACACCTTC	CSASRGKPNYGYTF
TRBD1	NA	TRBV24-1	TRBJ1-5	TGTGCCACCAGTGGATTTGGGGGGACAGGTGGCAATCAGCCCCAGCATTTT	CATSGFGGTGGNQPQHF
NA	few	TRBV5-4	TRBJ2-1	TGTGCCAGCAGTTTAAGGTTCAATGAGCAGTTCTTC	CASSLRFNEQFF
TRBD1	few	TRBV6-1	TRBJ2-7	TGTGCCAGCAGTGCCCAAACACCGGGACAGGACGAGCAGTACTTC	CASSAQTPGQDEQYF
TRBD1	NA	TRBV7-2	TRBJ1-1	TGTGCCAGCAGCTCAACAGGGGGCGAACGGAACACTGAAGCTTTCTTT	CASSSTGGERNTEAFF
NA	NA	TRBV7-3	TRBJ2-3	TGTGCCAGCAGCTTAAGAGGTGGCGGGGCCTCCCGGGATACGCAGTATTTT	CASSLRGGGASRDTQYF
NA	once	TRBV2	TRBJ1-5	TGTGCCAGCAGTGTCCACGTGGAGGGAACCAATCAGCCCCAGCATTTT	CASSVHVEGTNQPQHF
TRBD1	NA	TRBV7-2	TRBJ2-7	TGTGCCAGCAGCTTAAGGACAGGGGACTACGAGCAGTACTTC	CASSLRTGDYEQYF
NA	few	TRBV7-3	TRBJ2-1	TGTGCCAGCAGCGAGGGCGATGAGCAGTTCTTC	CASSEGDEQFF
TRBD1	NA	TRBV4-3	TRBJ2-7	TGCGCCAGCAGCTTACAGGGGGGATACGAGCAGTACTTC	CASSLQGGYEQYF
TRBD2	NA	TRBV20-1	TRBJ2-3	TGCAGTGCTTTCTCGGCTAGCGGGAGGGTAGAACACACAGATACGCAGTATTTT	CSAFSASGRVEHTDTQYF
NA	few	TRBV6-1	TRBJ2-5	TGTGCCAGCAGTGAGGACCCATACCAAGAGACCCAGTACTTC	CASSEDPYQETQYF
NA	medium-sized	TRBV7-2	TRBJ2-5	TGTGCCAGCAGCTTAGGATCGCGATCAGGCCAAGAGACCCAGTACTTC	CASSLGSRSGQETQYF
NA	NA	TRBV10-3	TRBJ2-5	TGTGCCATCAGTGGGGCTAGGGCCGAGACCCAGTACTTC	CAISGARAETQYF
NA	few	TRBV7-2	TRBJ1-2	TGTGCCAGCAGCAATGGACCGGGCCGCCGGGGCTATGGCTACACCTTC	CASSNGPGRRGYGYTF
NA	NA	TRBV7-8	TRBJ2-7	TGTGCCAGCAGCACGGGACCAAACCCGATCTACGAGCAGTACTTC	CASSTGPNPIYEQYF
NA	few	TRBV7-9	TRBJ1-6	TGTGCCAGCAGCCGGAAGGGCAGTCCCAATTCACCCCTCCACTTT	CASSRKGSPNSPLHF
NA	NA	TRBV20-1	TRBJ1-6	TGCAGTGCTAGAAAGACAGTGCTGTATAATTCACCCCTCCACTTT	CSARKTVLYNSPLHF
NA	few	TRBV20-1	TRBJ1-5	TGCAGTGCTAGAGACACGATACAGCCCCAGCATTTT	CSARDTIQPQHF
TRBD1	few	TRBV6-1	TRBJ1-5	TGTGCCAGCAGCCCGGGACAGCCCAATCAGCCCCAGCATTTT	CASSPGQPNQPQHF
NA	NA	TRBV19	TRBJ1-2	TGTGCCAGTACTCAGAGCCCCTATGGCTACACCTTC	CASTQSPYGYTF
TRBD2	NA	TRBV5-4	TRBJ2-5	TGTGCCAGCAGCCGTAGACTAGCGGGAGGGCAAGAGACCCAGTACTTC	CASSRRLAGGQETQYF
TRBD1	few	TRBV7-2	TRBJ2-7	TGTGCCAGCAGCTTAGGACCGGCAGGGGGTAGGGAGCAGTACTTC	CASSLGPAGGREQYF
NA	once	TRBV20-1	TRBJ1-2	TGCAGTGCTACAAACCCCAGGGCCACTAACTATGGCTACACCTTC	CSATNPRATNYGYTF
NA	few	TRBV28	TRBJ1-5	TGTGCCAGCAGTTTAATGGACAGTCCTAATCAGCCCCAGCATTTT	CASSLMDSPNQPQHF
NA	few	TRBV24-1	TRBJ1-1	TGTGCCACCAGTGACCCCGGGTTGCAAGAAGCTTTCTTT	CATSDPGLQEAFF